Included here is one T cell receptor beta chain sequence, with context. Its antigen is as yet unknown. This sample is part of a study of T cell responses to AZD1222 COVID-19 vaccine. V lost 0 bases to trimming and J lost 1 base, with 6 bases between them. CDR3 size: 13 residues. In germline, CDR1 is GTSNPN, CDR2 SVGIG (reference sequence). The repertoire was sequenced with immunoSEQ multiplex PCR; TCRdb's copy has only in-frame clones and lacks some. The data contain 150,000 to 200,000 clones, 75% to 90% of them seen just once; the ten biggest clones take up roughly 4%. Overall study results and limits: Only after the peak T cell response were repertoires sampled.

The chain combines TRBV30 with TRBJ1-1; D not certain. The TCR originated in an adult who received the MenACWY meningococcal vaccine as a control. This material consisted of peripheral blood, taken 28 days after the second dose of the MenACWY control vaccine. CDR3: CAWSVRENTEAFF. The DNA of the CDR3 is TGTGCCTGGAGTGTACGGGAGAACACTGAAGCTTTCTTT.